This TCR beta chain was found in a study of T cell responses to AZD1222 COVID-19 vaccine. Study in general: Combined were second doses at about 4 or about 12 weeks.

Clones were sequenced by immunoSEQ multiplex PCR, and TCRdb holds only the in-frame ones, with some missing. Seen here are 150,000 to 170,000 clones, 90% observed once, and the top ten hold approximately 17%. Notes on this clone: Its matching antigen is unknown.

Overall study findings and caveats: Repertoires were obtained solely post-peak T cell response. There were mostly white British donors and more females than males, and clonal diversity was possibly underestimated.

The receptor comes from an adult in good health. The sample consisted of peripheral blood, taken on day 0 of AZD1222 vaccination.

The CDR3 DNA follows: TGTGCCAGCAGCGGGGACGGTCAATCCGCTGAAGCTTTCTTT. It specifies CASSGDGQSAEAFF. The chain links TRBV9 to TRBJ1-1, with D possibly matching TRBD1 (5 bases). The V gene's germline CDR1 is SGDLS and CDR2 YYNGEE. The V gene lost 3 bases and the J gene lost 6 bases, with 15 bases spanning the gap. CDR3 length: 14 amino acids. Full variable domain (missing parts from reference TRBV9 and TRBJ1-1): DSGVTQTPKHLITATGQRVTLRCSPRSGDLSVYWYQQSLDQGLQFLIQYYNGEERAKGNILERFSAQQFPDLHSELNLSSLELGDSALYFCASSGDGQSAEAFFGQGTRLTVV.